The sample holds many counts of the clone carrying this T cell receptor (beta chain). Its antigen is currently unknown. This record belongs to a study of beta chain features in type 1 diabetes. Study summary: Age, gender, cell numbers and subset yield matched between patients and controls.

Germline lookup yields CDR1 MNHEY and CDR2 SMNVEV (reference sequence). This CDR3 is built from 15 residues. V dropped 5 bases and J dropped 5; count of bases not matched to a gene: 8. Study results and limitations: Across patients, naive, central memory and Treg TCRB repertoires exhibited apparently greater similarity than was observed across healthy donors.

Expressed TCRB transcripts were sequenced, since all the RNA that had been isolated was reverse transcribed. The average read count of naive, central memory and regulatory T cell samples was some 3.8 million. TCRdb's copy holds only in-frame clones and misses some; the assay was immunoSEQ multiplex PCR. The table records nearly 350,000 clones, 6.5% to 10% of them present only once. Researchers reported sorting CD4+ naive, central memory, regulatory and stem cell-like memory cells via CD45RO/CCR7/CD25/CD127/CD95/CD27. The receptor was derived from a young woman in good health. The V gene is TRBV27, the J gene TRBJ2-7; 11 bases are shared with TRBD1. The specimen was central memory CD4+ T cells from blood. CDR3 protein: CASSLLPGQGDEQYF. The CDR3 DNA reads as TGTGCCAGCAGTCTCCTGCCGGGACAGGGGGACGAGCAGTACTTC.